The clone carrying this T cell receptor (beta chain) was recorded at least ten times. Its target is not known. Trimming shortened V by 6 bases and J by 1 base, and 8 bases separated the two germline ends. Germline CDR1 is SQVTM and CDR2 is ANQGSEA. The CDR3 has 12 residues. The data are from a study of human T cells and chemical hapten exposure. Study-wide background: Sensitization involved placing 2% DPC onto a 2 cm by 2 cm region of upper inner arm skin. There were weekly diphenylcyclopropenone doses to the scalp for patients throughout the roughly 25-week study.

A single record per CDR3 protein comes from TCRdb applying MiXCR to the RACE reads. The repertoire holds tens of thousands of distinct CDR3 sequences, with 3% to 3.5% as singletons. Time point of the sample: patch test 2, 6 weeks after DPC sensitization. Described treatment: therapeutic diphenylcyclopropenone sensitization with weekly scalp DPC. Donation of samples came from alopecia patients who were 18 to 70 years old and suitable for DPC. Study observations and caveats: Significantly greater numbers of large CDR3 similarity clusters came from expanded TCRs than from controls.

The sequencing used whole blood, collected in connection with sensitization to the hapten diphenylcyclopropenone (DPC). The origin of this receptor is a man in his forties or fifties with alopecia areata. Some clones in this sample may be carry-over from other donors' samples. The V call is TRBV29-1, the J call TRBJ2-3; D gene ambiguous. The CDR3 here is CSVMVGTDTQYF. The CDR3 DNA reads as TGCAGCGTGATGGTGGGCACAGATACGCAGTATTTT.